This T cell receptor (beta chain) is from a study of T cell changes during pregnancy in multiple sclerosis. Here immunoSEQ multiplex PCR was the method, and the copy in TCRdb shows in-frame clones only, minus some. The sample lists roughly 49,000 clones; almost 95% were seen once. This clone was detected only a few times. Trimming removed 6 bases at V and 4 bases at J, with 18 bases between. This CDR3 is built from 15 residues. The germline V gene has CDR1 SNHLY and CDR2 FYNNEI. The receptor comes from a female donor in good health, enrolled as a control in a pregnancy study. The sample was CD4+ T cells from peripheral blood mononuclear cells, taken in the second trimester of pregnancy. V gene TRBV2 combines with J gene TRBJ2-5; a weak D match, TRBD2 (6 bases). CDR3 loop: CASRGQGLGGETQYF. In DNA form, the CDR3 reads TGTGCCAGCAGAGGGCAGGGCCTGGGAGGAGAGACCCAGTACTTC.